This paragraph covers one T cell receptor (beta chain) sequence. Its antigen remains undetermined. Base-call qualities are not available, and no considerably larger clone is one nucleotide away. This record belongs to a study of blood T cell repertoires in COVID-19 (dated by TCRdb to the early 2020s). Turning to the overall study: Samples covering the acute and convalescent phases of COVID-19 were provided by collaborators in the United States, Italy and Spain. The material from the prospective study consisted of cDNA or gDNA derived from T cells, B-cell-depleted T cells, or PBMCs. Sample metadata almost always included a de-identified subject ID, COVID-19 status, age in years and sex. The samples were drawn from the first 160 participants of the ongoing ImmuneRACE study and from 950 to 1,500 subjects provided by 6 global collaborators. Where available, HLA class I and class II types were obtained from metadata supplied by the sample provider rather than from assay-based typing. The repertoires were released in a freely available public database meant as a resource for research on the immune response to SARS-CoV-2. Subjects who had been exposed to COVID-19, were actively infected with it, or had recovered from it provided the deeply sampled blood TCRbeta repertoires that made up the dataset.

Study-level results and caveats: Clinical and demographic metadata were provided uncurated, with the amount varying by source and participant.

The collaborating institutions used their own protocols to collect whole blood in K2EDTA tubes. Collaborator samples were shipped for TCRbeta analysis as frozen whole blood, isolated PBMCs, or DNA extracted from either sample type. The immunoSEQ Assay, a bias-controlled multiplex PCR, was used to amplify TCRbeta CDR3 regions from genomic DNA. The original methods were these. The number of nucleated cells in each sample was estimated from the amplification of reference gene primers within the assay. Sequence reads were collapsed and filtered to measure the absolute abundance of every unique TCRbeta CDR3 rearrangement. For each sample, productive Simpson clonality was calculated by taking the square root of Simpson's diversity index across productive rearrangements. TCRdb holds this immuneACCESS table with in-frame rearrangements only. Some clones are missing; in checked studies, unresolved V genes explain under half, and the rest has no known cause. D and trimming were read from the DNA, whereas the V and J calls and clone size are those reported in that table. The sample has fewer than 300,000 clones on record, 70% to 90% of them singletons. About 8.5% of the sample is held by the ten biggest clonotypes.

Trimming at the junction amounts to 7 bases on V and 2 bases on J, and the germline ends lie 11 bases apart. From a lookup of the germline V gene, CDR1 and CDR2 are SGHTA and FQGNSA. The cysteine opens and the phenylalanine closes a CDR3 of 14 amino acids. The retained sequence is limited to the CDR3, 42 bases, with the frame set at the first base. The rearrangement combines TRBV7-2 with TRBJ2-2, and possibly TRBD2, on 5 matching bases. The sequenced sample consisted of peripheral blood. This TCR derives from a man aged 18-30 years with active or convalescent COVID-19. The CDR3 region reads CASTLASNTGELFF. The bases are TGTGCCAGCACCCTAGCATCAAACACCGGGGAGCTGTTTTTT.